The rows below give T cell receptor beta chains drawn from one sample of a study of CD4+ T cells in melanoma. Clones were read by immunoSEQ multiplex PCR, and TCRdb kept only the in-frame ones, dropping some. The sample records tens of thousands of clones, roughly three quarters being singletons. Sequenced material: tumor tissue. These receptors all come from a human donor with melanoma. CDR3s include the opening cysteine and the closing phenylalanine or tryptophan. A D gene is named only where the DNA matches it firmly. Rows may omit the clone size; those that give it use once, few, many or a size class.

D: TRBD1; V: TRBV5-6; J: TRBJ1-1; size: NA; CDR3: CASSWGQGVFAFF; DNA: TGTGCCAGCAGCTGGGGACAGGGCGTCTTCGCTTTCTTT
D: NA; V: TRBV5-8; J: TRBJ1-2; size: medium-sized; CDR3: CASSFRVYGYTF; DNA: TGTGCCAGCAGCTTCAGGGTTTATGGCTACACCTTC
D: NA; V: TRBV14; J: TRBJ2-5; size: medium-sized; CDR3: CASSQWRGDGETQYF; DNA: TGTGCCAGCAGCCAATGGAGGGGGGACGGAGAGACCCAGTACTTC
D: NA; V: TRBV30; J: TRBJ2-7; size: NA; CDR3: CAWRRTVYSYEQYF; DNA: TGTGCCTGGAGACGGACGGTTTATTCCTACGAGCAGTACTTC
D: TRBD1; V: TRBV6-1; J: TRBJ2-7; size: NA; CDR3: CASSVEGTGNYEQYF; DNA: TGTGCCAGCAGTGTGGAGGGGACAGGGAACTACGAGCAGTACTTC
D: NA; V: TRBV7-9; J: TRBJ2-6; size: NA; CDR3: CASSLGGAGANVLTF; DNA: TGTGCCAGCAGCTTGGGTGGGGCTGGGGCCAACGTCCTGACTTTC
D: NA; V: TRBV10-3; J: TRBJ2-5; size: NA; CDR3: CAISESGLGSETQYF; DNA: TGTGCCATCAGTGAGTCGGGACTGGGGTCAGAGACCCAGTACTTC
D: NA; V: TRBV6-5; J: TRBJ1-2; size: NA; CDR3: CASSYLRAYGYTF; DNA: TGTGCCAGCAGTTACCTCCGGGCCTATGGCTACACCTTC
D: NA; V: TRBV13; J: TRBJ1-3; size: NA; CDR3: CASSLGRGPGNTIYF; DNA: TGTGCCAGCAGCTTAGGCCGGGGGCCAGGGAACACCATATATTTT
D: NA; V: TRBV28; J: TRBJ1-3; size: NA; CDR3: CASSLVEAHTSGNTIYF; DNA: TGTGCCAGCAGTTTGGTCGAGGCGCATACCTCTGGAAACACCATATATTTT
D: TRBD2; V: TRBV4-1; J: TRBJ2-1; size: NA; CDR3: CASSQALLAGGEQFF; DNA: TGCGCCAGCAGCCAAGCTCTACTAGCGGGGGGTGAGCAGTTCTTC
D: TRBD1; V: TRBV18; J: TRBJ1-6; size: NA; CDR3: CASSPRDSTYNSPLHF; DNA: TGTGCCAGCTCACCCCGGGACAGCACCTATAATTCACCCCTCCACTTT
D: TRBD1; V: TRBV6-5; J: TRBJ1-3; size: few; CDR3: CASFDRAGNTIYF; DNA: TGTGCCAGCTTCGACAGGGCCGGAAACACCATATATTTT
D: NA; V: TRBV18; J: TRBJ1-5; size: few; CDR3: CASSQGGSNQPQHF; DNA: TGTGCCAGCTCACAGGGGGGTAGCAATCAGCCCCAGCATTTT
D: TRBD1; V: TRBV2; J: TRBJ2-5; size: NA; CDR3: CASSERASWDRGGRETQYF; DNA: TGTGCCAGCAGTGAAAGGGCGAGCTGGGACAGGGGAGGGAGGGAGACCCAGTACTTC
D: NA; V: TRBV9; J: TRBJ2-1; size: NA; CDR3: CASSAQWGAYNEQFF; DNA: TGTGCCAGCAGCGCGCAATGGGGCGCCTACAATGAGCAGTTCTTC
D: TRBD1; V: TRBV7-6; J: TRBJ1-2; size: NA; CDR3: CASSIGTGSGYTF; DNA: TGTGCCAGCAGCATTGGGACAGGGAGTGGCTACACCTTC
D: NA; V: TRBV6-6; J: TRBJ2-7; size: medium-sized; CDR3: CASSYSNEQYF; DNA: TGTGCCAGCAGTTACTCGAACGAGCAGTACTTC
D: NA; V: TRBV6-6; J: TRBJ1-2; size: few; CDR3: CASSYSRRAQGYTF; DNA: TGTGCCAGCAGTTACTCGCGAAGGGCTCAAGGCTACACCTTC
D: TRBD1; V: TRBV27; J: TRBJ1-5; size: NA; CDR3: CASRGQGIQPQHF; DNA: TGTGCCAGCAGAGGACAGGGGATTCAGCCCCAGCATTTT
D: NA; V: TRBV23-1; J: TRBJ1-1; size: NA; CDR3: CASGQFRGENTEAFF; DNA: TGCGCCAGCGGGCAATTCAGGGGTGAAAACACTGAAGCTTTCTTT
D: NA; V: TRBV7-9; J: TRBJ1-1; size: few; CDR3: CASSLDQGAEAFF; DNA: TGTGCCAGCAGCTTAGACCAAGGGGCTGAAGCTTTCTTT
D: TRBD1; V: TRBV6-1; J: TRBJ1-1; size: NA; CDR3: CASSEVRGTGAPTEAFF; DNA: TGTGCCAGCAGTGAAGTGCGGGGGACAGGGGCCCCCACTGAAGCTTTCTTT
D: NA; V: TRBV6-5; J: TRBJ1-6; size: many; CDR3: CASSWGAGNSPLHF; DNA: TGTGCCAGCAGTTGGGGGGCCGGTAATTCACCCCTCCACTTT
D: NA; V: TRBV18; J: TRBJ1-3; size: NA; CDR3: CASSPQGPLSGNTIYF; DNA: TGTGCCAGCTCACCCCAGGGGCCACTCTCTGGAAACACCATATATTTT
D: NA; V: TRBV2; J: TRBJ1-1; size: NA; CDR3: CASRVSENTEAFF; DNA: TGTGCCAGCAGGGTGTCAGAGAACACTGAAGCTTTCTTT
D: TRBD2; V: TRBV9; J: TRBJ2-7; size: many; CDR3: CASSATSGGTYEQYF; DNA: TGTGCCAGCAGCGCAACTAGCGGGGGAACCTACGAGCAGTACTTC
D: TRBD1; V: TRBV2; J: TRBJ2-7; size: NA; CDR3: CASTRDRGTYEQYF; DNA: TGTGCCAGCACAAGGGACAGGGGAACCTACGAGCAGTACTTC
D: NA; V: TRBV15; J: TRBJ2-1; size: NA; CDR3: CATSRFREYNEQFF; DNA: TGTGCCACCAGCAGATTCCGGGAGTACAATGAGCAGTTCTTC
D: NA; V: TRBV9; J: TRBJ2-6; size: NA; CDR3: CASNLEFKQSRANVLTF; DNA: TGTGCCAGCAATTTAGAGTTCAAACAAAGTCGGGCCAACGTCCTGACTTTC
D: NA; V: TRBV6-5; J: TRBJ1-4; size: NA; CDR3: CASSREEKLFF; DNA: TGTGCCAGCAGTCGGGAAGAAAAACTGTTTTTT
D: NA; V: TRBV2; J: TRBJ1-2; size: NA; CDR3: CASVQARMKGANYGYTF; DNA: TGTGCCAGCGTTCAAGCCCGGATGAAGGGCGCTAACTATGGCTACACCTTC
D: NA; V: TRBV7-3; J: TRBJ2-1; size: NA; CDR3: CASRPLTVEQFF; DNA: TGTGCCAGCAGACCCCTCACGGTAGAGCAGTTCTTC
D: TRBD2; V: TRBV11-2; J: TRBJ2-7; size: NA; CDR3: CASSLDSGGAPREQYF; DNA: TGTGCCAGCAGCTTAGATAGCGGGGGGGCCCCTCGCGAGCAGTACTTC
D: NA; V: TRBV9; J: TRBJ1-5; size: NA; CDR3: CASSVEGGNQPQHF; DNA: TGTGCCAGCAGCGTAGAAGGAGGCAATCAGCCCCAGCATTTT
D: NA; V: TRBV5-8; J: TRBJ2-2; size: NA; CDR3: CAGLYRGATGELFF; DNA: TGTGCCGGCCTATACCGGGGGGCCACCGGGGAGCTGTTTTTT
D: TRBD1; V: TRBV30; J: TRBJ2-7; size: NA; CDR3: CAWSVTGGYEQYF; DNA: TGTGCCTGGAGTGTAACAGGGGGCTACGAGCAGTACTTC